Listed below are T cell receptor beta chains from one sample, sequenced in a study of regulatory T cells in long-lasting Graves disease. TCRdb fed the multiplex PCR reads into MiXCR, producing one record per CDR3 protein. The table shows around 400,000 distinct CDR3 sequences, with around 23% occurring only once. Sample: peripheral blood mononuclear cells (PBMCs), taken when the disease was refractory, from a patient treated with antithyroid drugs. These receptors came from a woman in her thirties or forties with Graves disease. Both conserved end residues are part of each CDR3. Fields, in order: D gene, clone size, J gene, V gene, CDR3 protein, CDR3 DNA. D genes are given only for firm matches. Some rows have no size entry. The others give once, few or many, or a class for an expanded clone.

D gene: TRBD1
clone size: -
J gene: TRBJ2-1
V gene: TRBV5-1
CDR3 protein: CASSLGQGALNEQFF
CDR3 DNA: TGCGCCAGCAGCTTGGGACAGGGGGCCTTAAATGAGCAGTTCTTC

D gene: -
clone size: many
J gene: TRBJ1-4
V gene: TRBV28
CDR3 protein: CASSRTVEKLFF
CDR3 DNA: TGTGCCAGCAGTCGGACAGTTGAAAAACTGTTTTTT

D gene: TRBD1
clone size: few
J gene: TRBJ1-1
V gene: TRBV7-3
CDR3 protein: CASSLRPDRATREAFF
CDR3 DNA: TGTGCCAGCAGCTTAAGGCCGGACAGGGCCACCCGTGAAGCTTTCTTT

D gene: -
clone size: many
J gene: TRBJ2-5
V gene: TRBV19
CDR3 protein: CASSDPGWETQYF
CDR3 DNA: TGTGCCAGTAGTGACCCAGGGTGGGAGACCCAGTACTTC

D gene: -
clone size: -
J gene: TRBJ1-5
V gene: TRBV19
CDR3 protein: CASSIGTAINQPQHF
CDR3 DNA: TGTGCCAGTAGTATAGGGACAGCAATCAATCAGCCCCAGCATTTT

D gene: TRBD1
clone size: many
J gene: TRBJ1-2
V gene: TRBV29-1
CDR3 protein: CSVIPAQGGNGYTF
CDR3 DNA: TGCAGCGTTATCCCAGCACAGGGGGGGAATGGCTACACCTTC

D gene: TRBD1
clone size: -
J gene: TRBJ2-7
V gene: TRBV6-8
CDR3 protein: CASRRSRDRVNEQYF
CDR3 DNA: TGTGCCAGCAGAAGGTCGAGGGACAGGGTCAACGAGCAGTACTTC

D gene: -
clone size: many
J gene: TRBJ1-5
V gene: TRBV28
CDR3 protein: CASGHDSSQGGRNQPQHF
CDR3 DNA: TGTGCCAGCGGCCATGATTCCAGTCAGGGAGGGCGCAATCAGCCCCAGCATTTT

D gene: -
clone size: few
J gene: TRBJ2-6
V gene: TRBV7-8
CDR3 protein: CASSSVRSGANVLTF
CDR3 DNA: TGTGCCAGCAGCTCCGTCCGGTCTGGGGCCAACGTCCTGACTTTC

D gene: -
clone size: many
J gene: TRBJ2-7
V gene: TRBV7-9
CDR3 protein: CASSPPWTEPYEQYF
CDR3 DNA: TGTGCCAGCAGCCCACCCTGGACAGAGCCCTACGAGCAGTACTTC

D gene: -
clone size: -
J gene: TRBJ1-1
V gene: TRBV5-6
CDR3 protein: CASSLFYIWFWPEAFF
CDR3 DNA: TGTGCCAGCAGCTTATTCTATATATGGTTTTGGCCTGAAGCTTTCTTT

D gene: -
clone size: -
J gene: TRBJ2-2
V gene: TRBV18
CDR3 protein: CASSPPPWQNTGELFF
CDR3 DNA: TGTGCCAGCTCACCCCCCCCTTGGCAGAACACCGGGGAGCTGTTTTTT

D gene: -
clone size: -
J gene: TRBJ2-2
V gene: TRBV18
CDR3 protein: CASSPFPGTGELFF
CDR3 DNA: TGTGCCAGCTCACCATTTCCAGGGACCGGGGAGCTGTTTTTT

D gene: -
clone size: -
J gene: TRBJ2-2
V gene: TRBV20-1
CDR3 protein: CSARTDPNTGELFF
CDR3 DNA: TGCAGTGCTAGGACAGACCCGAACACCGGGGAGCTGTTTTTT

D gene: -
clone size: many
J gene: TRBJ2-2
V gene: TRBV24-1
CDR3 protein: CATNGDSVAGELFF
CDR3 DNA: TGTGCCACCAATGGGGATTCGGTCGCCGGGGAGCTGTTTTTT

D gene: -
clone size: many
J gene: TRBJ1-4
V gene: TRBV11-2
CDR3 protein: CASSFGQGDEKLFF
CDR3 DNA: TGTGCCAGCAGCTTCGGGCAGGGCGATGAAAAACTGTTTTTT

D gene: TRBD1
clone size: -
J gene: TRBJ2-3
V gene: TRBV18
CDR3 protein: CASSSDRADTQYF
CDR3 DNA: TGTGCCAGCTCATCCGACAGGGCTGATACGCAGTATTTT

D gene: -
clone size: many
J gene: TRBJ2-7
V gene: TRBV20-1
CDR3 protein: CSARNAGKVNEQYF
CDR3 DNA: TGCAGTGCAAGAAACGCCGGTAAGGTGAATGAGCAGTACTTC